These T cell receptor beta chains were read from a single sample in a study of blood T cell repertoires in COVID-19. Produced via immunoSEQ multiplex PCR; TCRdb's table is partial and in-frame only. The repertoire consists of under 250,000 clones, with 82% occurring once and the leading ten covering over 4%. The source material was peripheral blood. Source of these receptors: a woman in her 70s with COVID-19, enrolled during active disease. Both conserved end residues are part of each CDR3. A D gene is named only where the DNA matches it firmly. Only part of the rows carry a size: once, few, many, or a class if the clone is expanded.

D gene: NA
J gene: TRBJ1-2
V gene: TRBV24-1
clone size: NA
CDR3 protein: CATSKQGYGYTF
CDR3 DNA: TGTGCCACCAGTAAACAGGGCTATGGCTACACCTTC

D gene: NA
J gene: TRBJ2-5
V gene: TRBV7-2
clone size: few
CDR3 protein: CASSLARGIGETQYF
CDR3 DNA: TGTGCCAGCAGCTTGGCCAGAGGCATTGGGGAGACCCAGTACTTC

D gene: NA
J gene: TRBJ2-2
V gene: TRBV2
clone size: NA
CDR3 protein: CASTNRGTGELFF
CDR3 DNA: TGTGCCAGCACCAACCGGGGCACCGGGGAGCTGTTTTTT

D gene: NA
J gene: TRBJ2-1
V gene: TRBV5-1
clone size: NA
CDR3 protein: CASSHGLNEQFF
CDR3 DNA: TGCGCCAGCAGCCACGGTCTTAATGAGCAGTTCTTC

D gene: NA
J gene: TRBJ1-2
V gene: TRBV7-2
clone size: NA
CDR3 protein: CASSLDRLSGFGGYTF
CDR3 DNA: TGTGCCAGCAGCTTAGACAGGCTCAGTGGTTTCGGTGGCTACACCTTC

D gene: NA
J gene: TRBJ1-1
V gene: TRBV20-1
clone size: many
CDR3 protein: CSARGQDEAFF
CDR3 DNA: TGCAGTGCTAGAGGGCAGGATGAAGCTTTCTTT

D gene: NA
J gene: TRBJ1-5
V gene: TRBV19
clone size: NA
CDR3 protein: CASTLGLGGQPQHF
CDR3 DNA: TGTGCCAGTACCCTAGGCCTGGGCGGGCAGCCCCAGCATTTT

D gene: NA
J gene: TRBJ2-2
V gene: TRBV19
clone size: NA
CDR3 protein: CASSRSFNTGELFF
CDR3 DNA: TGTGCCAGTAGTCGCAGTTTTAACACCGGGGAGCTGTTTTTT

D gene: NA
J gene: TRBJ1-3
V gene: TRBV6-2/TRBV6-3
clone size: NA
CDR3 protein: CASSRGDTSGNTIYF
CDR3 DNA: TGTGCCAGCAGTCGAGGGGACACCTCTGGAAACACCATATATTTT

D gene: NA
J gene: TRBJ1-1
V gene: TRBV19
clone size: NA
CDR3 protein: CASKRQGNTEAFF
CDR3 DNA: TGTGCCAGTAAAAGGCAGGGGAACACTGAAGCTTTCTTT

D gene: TRBD2
J gene: TRBJ2-3
V gene: TRBV7-2
clone size: few
CDR3 protein: CASSPMGSGRADTQYF
CDR3 DNA: TGTGCCAGCAGCCCAATGGGTAGCGGGAGGGCAGATACGCAGTATTTT

D gene: NA
J gene: TRBJ2-7
V gene: TRBV5-4
clone size: once
CDR3 protein: CASSRSPGSSPKFYEQYF
CDR3 DNA: TGTGCCAGCAGCCGTTCCCCCGGGTCCTCACCAAAATTCTACGAGCAGTACTTC

D gene: NA
J gene: TRBJ1-6
V gene: TRBV5-4
clone size: NA
CDR3 protein: CASSSSNSPLHF
CDR3 DNA: TGTGCCAGCAGTTCCTCGAATTCACCCCTCCACTTT

D gene: NA
J gene: TRBJ1-3
V gene: TRBV5-1
clone size: NA
CDR3 protein: CASSPTAGGNTIYF
CDR3 DNA: TGCGCCAGCAGCCCTACCGCGGGTGGAAACACCATATATTTT

D gene: TRBD2
J gene: TRBJ2-1
V gene: TRBV7-2
clone size: NA
CDR3 protein: CASSLASGRESLF
CDR3 DNA: TGTGCCAGCAGCTTAGCTAGCGGGAGGGAGAGTCTCTTC

D gene: NA
J gene: TRBJ2-7
V gene: TRBV27
clone size: NA
CDR3 protein: CASSLFLGGGPYEQYF
CDR3 DNA: TGTGCCAGCAGTTTATTCTTGGGGGGGGGCCCCTACGAGCAGTACTTC

D gene: TRBD2
J gene: TRBJ2-1
V gene: TRBV6-5
clone size: once
CDR3 protein: CAIGTSGSPNEQFF
CDR3 DNA: TGTGCCATTGGGACTAGCGGGAGCCCCAATGAGCAGTTCTTC

D gene: TRBD2
J gene: TRBJ2-2
V gene: TRBV29-1
clone size: NA
CDR3 protein: CSAGREVAGELFF
CDR3 DNA: TGCAGCGCGGGGAGGGAGGTCGCCGGGGAGCTGTTTTTT

D gene: NA
J gene: TRBJ1-1
V gene: TRBV7-7
clone size: NA
CDR3 protein: CASSLQVNTEAFF
CDR3 DNA: TGTGCCAGCAGCTTACAGGTGAACACTGAAGCTTTCTTT

D gene: NA
J gene: TRBJ1-3
V gene: TRBV3-1/TRBV3-2
clone size: NA
CDR3 protein: CASSPRGNTIYF
CDR3 DNA: TGTGCCAGCAGCCCCCGTGGAAACACCATATATTTT

D gene: NA
J gene: TRBJ1-2
V gene: TRBV18
clone size: NA
CDR3 protein: CASSPDGGRVGYTF
CDR3 DNA: TGTGCCAGCTCTCCGGACGGGGGTCGGGTTGGCTACACCTTC

D gene: TRBD1
J gene: TRBJ1-4
V gene: TRBV2
clone size: once
CDR3 protein: CASSETGAEKLFF
CDR3 DNA: TGTGCCAGCTCGGAGACAGGGGCTGAAAAACTGTTTTTT

D gene: NA
J gene: TRBJ1-1
V gene: TRBV7-9
clone size: NA
CDR3 protein: CASSLNRRRRNTEAFF
CDR3 DNA: TGTGCCAGCAGCTTAAATCGGCGAAGGAGGAACACTGAAGCTTTCTTT

D gene: NA
J gene: TRBJ1-5
V gene: TRBV3-1/TRBV3-2
clone size: NA
CDR3 protein: CASSQARQGNQPQHF
CDR3 DNA: TGTGCCAGCAGCCAAGCCCGACAGGGCAATCAGCCCCAGCATTTT

D gene: NA
J gene: TRBJ1-4
V gene: TRBV18
clone size: few
CDR3 protein: CASSPMSPLGREKLFF
CDR3 DNA: TGTGCCAGCTCACCAATGTCTCCACTCGGGAGGGAAAAACTGTTTTTT

D gene: TRBD2
J gene: TRBJ2-7
V gene: TRBV6-2/TRBV6-3
clone size: NA
CDR3 protein: CASSSSGIGYEQYF
CDR3 DNA: TGTGCCAGCAGTTCAAGCGGGATAGGTTACGAGCAGTACTTC

D gene: NA
J gene: TRBJ1-3
V gene: TRBV30
clone size: few
CDR3 protein: CAWNSISGNTIYF
CDR3 DNA: TGTGCCTGGAACAGCATATCTGGAAACACCATATATTTT

D gene: TRBD2
J gene: TRBJ2-3
V gene: TRBV11-2
clone size: NA
CDR3 protein: CASSPDSGTSTYF
CDR3 DNA: TGTGCCAGCAGCCCGGACTCCGGGACTAGCACATATTTT

D gene: TRBD2
J gene: TRBJ2-5
V gene: TRBV6-1
clone size: NA
CDR3 protein: CASSEDFLAGGETQYF
CDR3 DNA: TGTGCCAGCAGTGAAGACTTCTTGGCGGGAGGGGAGACCCAGTACTTC

D gene: TRBD2
J gene: TRBJ2-7
V gene: TRBV11-1
clone size: NA
CDR3 protein: CASSLETSETYEQYF
CDR3 DNA: TGTGCCAGCAGCTTAGAGACTAGCGAGACCTACGAGCAGTACTTC

D gene: NA
J gene: TRBJ1-5
V gene: TRBV6-1
clone size: NA
CDR3 protein: CASSERTASGQPQHF
CDR3 DNA: TGTGCCAGCAGTGAACGGACAGCCTCGGGGCAGCCCCAGCATTTT

D gene: NA
J gene: TRBJ1-3
V gene: TRBV6-6
clone size: NA
CDR3 protein: CASIPTGFGNTIYF
CDR3 DNA: TGTGCCAGCATTCCAACCGGATTCGGGAACACCATATATTTT

D gene: NA
J gene: TRBJ1-6
V gene: TRBV30
clone size: NA
CDR3 protein: CARRQGDKGNSPLHF
CDR3 DNA: TGTGCCCGACGACAAGGGGACAAGGGGAATTCACCCCTCCACTTT

D gene: TRBD1
J gene: TRBJ1-2
V gene: TRBV7-2
clone size: NA
CDR3 protein: CASSLPGQLLEGYTF
CDR3 DNA: TGTGCCAGCAGCTTACCGGGACAGCTCTTGGAGGGCTACACCTTC

D gene: NA
J gene: TRBJ1-2
V gene: TRBV4-1
clone size: NA
CDR3 protein: CASSQERGVYGYTF
CDR3 DNA: TGCGCCAGCAGCCAAGAGCGCGGGGTTTATGGCTACACCTTC

D gene: NA
J gene: TRBJ1-4
V gene: TRBV3-1/TRBV3-2
clone size: NA
CDR3 protein: CASSQGTAAWEKLFF
CDR3 DNA: TGTGCCAGCAGCCAAGGGACAGCTGCCTGGGAAAAACTGTTTTTT

D gene: TRBD1
J gene: TRBJ1-2
V gene: TRBV5-1
clone size: NA
CDR3 protein: CASSLVVTGGGYTF
CDR3 DNA: TGCGCCAGCAGCTTGGTGGTGACAGGGGGTGGCTACACCTTC

D gene: NA
J gene: TRBJ2-1
V gene: TRBV19
clone size: NA
CDR3 protein: CASSIGPGDHEQFF
CDR3 DNA: TGTGCCAGTAGTATAGGCCCAGGGGATCATGAGCAGTTCTTC

D gene: NA
J gene: TRBJ2-3
V gene: TRBV7-2
clone size: NA
CDR3 protein: CASSQGVTRSTDTQYF
CDR3 DNA: TGTGCCAGCAGCCAAGGGGTTACTCGGAGCACAGATACGCAGTATTTT

D gene: TRBD2
J gene: TRBJ2-5
V gene: TRBV6-5
clone size: NA
CDR3 protein: CASSYSAQGGQETQYF
CDR3 DNA: TGTGCCAGCAGTTACTCAGCGCAGGGAGGGCAAGAGACCCAGTACTTC

D gene: TRBD1
J gene: TRBJ1-6
V gene: TRBV7-9
clone size: NA
CDR3 protein: CASSFSTGVGSPLHF
CDR3 DNA: TGTGCCAGCAGCTTCTCGACAGGGGTGGGTTCACCCCTCCACTTT

D gene: TRBD1
J gene: TRBJ1-3
V gene: TRBV19
clone size: few
CDR3 protein: CASNQGAGDTIYF
CDR3 DNA: TGTGCCAGTAACCAGGGGGCCGGAGACACCATATATTTT

D gene: NA
J gene: TRBJ1-4
V gene: TRBV5-6
clone size: NA
CDR3 protein: CASSFRQANEKLFF
CDR3 DNA: TGTGCCAGCAGCTTTCGTCAGGCTAATGAAAAACTGTTTTTT

D gene: NA
J gene: TRBJ1-1
V gene: TRBV29-1
clone size: NA
CDR3 protein: CSVDLGRGLNTEAFF
CDR3 DNA: TGCAGCGTTGATCTGGGGCGGGGGTTGAACACTGAAGCTTTCTTT

D gene: NA
J gene: TRBJ1-1
V gene: TRBV5-1
clone size: NA
CDR3 protein: CASRNTNTEAFF
CDR3 DNA: TGCGCCAGCAGGAACACGAACACTGAAGCTTTCTTT

D gene: TRBD1
J gene: TRBJ2-5
V gene: TRBV7-8
clone size: NA
CDR3 protein: CASSKDREIGFGETQYF
CDR3 DNA: TGTGCCAGCAGCAAGGACAGGGAGATTGGTTTCGGAGAGACCCAGTACTTC

D gene: NA
J gene: TRBJ1-6
V gene: TRBV29-1
clone size: NA
CDR3 protein: CSVTGSGNSPLHF
CDR3 DNA: TGCAGCGTAACAGGGTCAGGCAATTCACCCCTCCACTTT

D gene: NA
J gene: TRBJ1-1
V gene: TRBV5-4
clone size: NA
CDR3 protein: CASSSARGGKTEAFF
CDR3 DNA: TGTGCCAGCAGCTCCGCCAGGGGCGGAAAGACTGAAGCTTTCTTT